This T cell receptor beta chain came from a study of blood T cell repertoires in COVID-19. In the study overall: Researchers got acute and convalescent COVID-19 samples from the United States, Italy and Spain. From T cells, B-cell-depleted T cells, or PBMCs came the material, which was cDNA or gDNA.

Per the original methods: The authors estimated nucleated cell counts from reference gene primer amplification. Here immunoSEQ multiplex PCR was the method, and the copy in TCRdb shows in-frame clones only, minus some. D and trimming were read from the DNA, whereas the V and J calls and clone size are those reported in that table. The sample has about 130,000 clones, approximately 85% seen once; the top ten hold roughly 4.5%. The CDR3 contains 14 residues. Trimming took 6 bases from V and 0 from J; bases not matched to a gene: 5. Germline loops: CDR1 MNHNY, CDR2 SVGAGI (reference sequence). Source material: peripheral blood. V gene TRBV6-6 combines with J gene TRBJ2-7, with 7 bases that match TRBD1. This clonotype was obtained from a human donor in a cohort sampled during active COVID-19. CDR3 nucleotide sequence: TGTGCCAGCAGGGTTAGGGGGCTCTCCTACGAGCAGTACTTC. Protein sequence: CASRVRGLSYEQYF.